This TCR beta chain stems from a study of spatial heterogeneity in lung cancer (dated by TCRdb to between 2019 and 2020). For context, the study as a whole: Beta-chain transcripts were consistently detected in greater numbers than alpha-chain transcripts, which likely reflects a higher abundance of beta-chain transcripts. TCR repertoire features were related to nonsynonymous mutation counts determined by whole-exome sequencing of tumor tissue. The study quantitatively compared TCR alpha and beta repertoires across multiple tumor regions, matched nontumor lung and blood in non-small cell lung cancer. In the raw uncorrected reads, each unique combination of TCR and UMI appeared on average more than ten times. Both alpha and beta chains were TCR-sequenced in samples taken at surgery, namely 220 tumor regions, 62 to 70 matched nontumor lung samples and a few dozen PBMC samples.

V was cut back by 9 bases and J by 4 bases, leaving a gap of 13 bases between them. The germline V gene (reference sequence) provides CDR1 LNHDA and CDR2 SQIVND. Inclusive of the bounding cysteine and phenylalanine, the CDR3 is 12 residues long. Just CDR3 DNA is preserved here, 36 bases in frame from base 1. About this clonotype: Its antigen is still unknown. No quality values exist for individual bases; no much larger clone is one base distant.

The library was made by 5' RACE. Sequenced using a NextSeq 500. In the TCR library protocol, a unique molecular identifier was attached to each TCR cDNA molecule so that PCR and sequencing errors could be corrected. The authors' analysis ran thus. TCR identification, UMI-based error correction and CDR3 extraction were performed with Decombinator tools. TCRs above a frequency of 2 per 1,000, corresponding to the top 1% of the tumor frequency distribution, were defined as expanded. Renyi diversity was computed with the R vegan package after each repertoire had been subsampled 100 times to 5,000 TCRs. CDR3 similarity networks were built from amino acid triplet string-kernel similarity, connecting CDR3s with pairwise similarity above 0.82. TCRdb's own reprocessing of the public reads used fastp at Q25 and MiXCR and kept productive beta chains. Rows merge per CDR3 protein into single entries with the most common DNA and genes. In this record, the V and J calls reflect TCRdb's handling and not the investigators' own analysis. This sample lists 12,000 or so distinct CDR3 sequences; roughly an eighth were detected once. Together, the top ten hold roughly 2.4% of the sample.

What this sample's time point label stands for: sample taken at primary tumor resection. Without any cell sorting, TCR sequencing was performed on whole RNA extracted either from tumor and nontumor lung tissue or from cryopreserved PBMC samples. The donors were 72 patients from the lung TRACERx cohort who had early-stage, untreated non-small cell lung cancer. Only patients for whom sufficient RNA was available from at least two tumor regions were selected for TCR sequencing. On the study overall, not on this receptor specifically: Confirming at a functional level the hypothesis that regional TCRs recognize regional mutations was considered to require additional single-cell paired TCR alpha and beta sequencing. Ubiquitous expanded tumor TCRs were detected in blood more often at tumor resection than at routine follow-up.

The specimen comprised PBMCs, sampled at surgery. The sequence came from a female donor with early-stage non-small cell lung cancer. The chain couples TRBV19 to TRBJ2-7; no D segment can be confidently identified. The nucleotide sequence is TGTGCCAGCGGGCGATATGGATACGAGCAGTACTTC. This codes for CASGRYGYEQYF.